Sequencing of this T cell receptor beta chain was carried out in a study of T cells in Graves' hyperthyroidism and ophthalmopathy. Broader study findings: Peripheral blood also featured most of the thyroid clonotypes expanded above 0.001.

The CDR3 length is 13 residues. Per the germline V gene, CDR1 is GTSNPN and CDR2 is SVGIG (reference sequence). With V trimmed by 3 bases and J by 6 bases, 6 bases remained unmatched. As for this clonotype: Its antigen is as yet unknown.

Researchers amplified the TCR beta CDR3 regions from RNA transcripts. A set of HTBI primers served as the primers for a first-round RT-PCR of the TCR CDR3. From the multiplex PCR reads, TCRdb called clonotypes with MiXCR, one entry per CDR3 protein. The profile shows fewer than 650,000 distinct CDR3 sequences, about 15% of them singletons. The chain joins TRBV30 to TRBJ1-2; 8 positions match TRBD1. The receptor was derived from a woman in her twenties or thirties with Graves' hyperthyroidism that later progressed to Graves' ophthalmopathy. Material: blood. The CDR3 sequence: CAWRTGDQDGYTF. The CDR3 bases are TGTGCCTGGAGGACAGGGGATCAGGATGGCTACACCTTC.